The clone carrying this T cell receptor (beta chain) was observed a handful of times. This sample is part of a study of T cells after yellow fever vaccination. There are 14 residues in the CDR3. Trimming took off 5 bases at V and 4 bases at J, with 11 bases between the two ends. The germline V gene has CDR1 SGHVS and CDR2 FQNEAQ. TCRdb re-analysed the 5' RACE reads in MiXCR, keeping a single row per CDR3 protein. The table shows approximately 300,000 distinct CDR3 sequences, with about 6.6% occurring only once. Specimen: PBMCs, collected approximately 47 days after the first yellow fever vaccination. The genes are TRBV7-8 and TRBJ1-4; possible D gene TRBD1, 6 bases. This receptor was identified in a man aged 18-30 years who received the YFV17D yellow fever vaccine. The DNA of the CDR3 is TGTGCCAGCAGCATAGGGGACATTAATGAAAAACTGTTTTTT. Its protein is CASSIGDINEKLFF. Complete variable domain (other parts from reference TRBV7-8 and TRBJ1-4): GAGVSQSPRYKVAKRGQDVALRCDPISGHVSLFWYQQALGQGPEFLTYFQNEAQLDKSGLPSDRFFAERPEGSVSTLKIQRTQQEDSAVYLCASSIGDINEKLFFGSGTQLSVL.